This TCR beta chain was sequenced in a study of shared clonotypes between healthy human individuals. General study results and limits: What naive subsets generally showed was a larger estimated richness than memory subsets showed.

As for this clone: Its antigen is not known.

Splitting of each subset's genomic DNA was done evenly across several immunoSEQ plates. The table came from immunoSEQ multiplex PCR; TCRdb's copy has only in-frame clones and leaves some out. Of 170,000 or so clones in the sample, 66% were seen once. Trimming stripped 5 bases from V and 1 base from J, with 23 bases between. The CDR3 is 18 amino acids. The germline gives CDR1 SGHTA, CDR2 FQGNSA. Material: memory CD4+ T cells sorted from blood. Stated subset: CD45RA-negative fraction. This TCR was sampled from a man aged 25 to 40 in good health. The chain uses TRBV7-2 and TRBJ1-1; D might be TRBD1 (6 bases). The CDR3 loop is CASSRRPGGVGSNTEAFF. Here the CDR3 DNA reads TGTGCCAGCAGCCGCAGGCCGGGGGGCGTAGGTTCGAACACTGAAGCTTTCTTT. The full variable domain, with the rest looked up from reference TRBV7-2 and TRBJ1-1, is GAGVSQSPSNKVTEKGKDVELRCDPISGHTALYWYRQSLGQGLEFLIYFQGNSAPDKSGLPSDRFSAERTGGSVSTLTIQRTQQEDSAVYLCASSRRPGGVGSNTEAFFGQGTRLTVV.